This T cell receptor beta chain was identified in a study of monozygotic twins with inflammatory bowel disease. TCRdb reprocessed the 5' RACE reads, keeping one entry per CDR3 protein, no DNA. The repertoire shows fewer than 400,000 distinct CDR3 sequences; the top ten hold 5.6%. T cells were not sorted, and total RNA was isolated straight from whole blood. The CDR3 runs to 14 residues. The germline V gene has CDR1 MNHEY and CDR2 SMNVEV (reference sequence). The rearrangement joins TRBV27 to TRBJ2-1. The sequence came from a human donor with ulcerative colitis or Crohn's disease, or a healthy co-twin of an affected twin (not recorded which). The sequenced sample consisted of blood. CDR3: CACSSYSSYNEQFF.